This passage covers 29 T cell receptor beta chains from one sample sequenced in a study of T cell repertoires in cytomegalovirus infection. TCRdb passed the reads through MiXCR, listing each CDR3 protein once. Here the sample spans about 360,000 distinct CDR3 sequences, about a sixth being singletons. Sequenced: PBMCs. All receptors come from a human donor in good health (CMV status not recorded). Some clones in this sample may be carry-over from other donors' samples.

This clonotype has more than one count but fewer than ten. V is TRBV2 and J is TRBJ1-4, with 9 bases identical to TRBD1. V lost 6 bases to trimming and J lost 10 bases; unmatched junction nucleotides: 6. Per germline, CDR1 SNHLY and CDR2 FYNNEI. CDR3 length: 13 amino acids. The CDR3 loop is CASRKDRGVKLFF. As DNA, the CDR3 is TGTGCCAGCAGGAAGGACAGGGGCGTAAAACTGTTTTTT. The full variable domain, with the rest looked up from reference TRBV2 and TRBJ1-4, is EPEVTQTPSHQVTQMGQEVILRCVPISNHLYFYWYRQILGQKVEFLVSFYNNEISEKSEIFDDQFSVERPDGSNFTLKIRSTKLEDSAMYFCASRKDRGVKLFFGSGTQLSVL.

This clonotype was found many times. The chain is built from TRBV7-9 and TRBJ2-7; 11 bases match TRBD1. CDR3 length equals 14 residues. The germline V gene encodes CDR1 SEHNR and CDR2 FQNEAQ (reference sequence). V lost 6 bases, J lost 6 bases, and 7 bases stayed unmatched. CDR3 sequence: CASSPRTGGPEQYF. DNA for the CDR3: TGTGCCAGCAGTCCCCGGACAGGGGGCCCCGAGCAGTACTTC.

This clonotype was counted at least ten times. The V and J genes are TRBV4-2 and TRBJ2-7, with 12 positions matching TRBD2. This CDR3 region has 18 residues. The germline V gene encodes CDR1 LGHNA and CDR2 YNFKEQ. V was pared by 1 base and J by 4 bases, with 11 bases of the junction left unmatched. Here the CDR3 reads CASSQGPGASGGAYEQYF. The CDR3 bases are TGTGCCAGCAGCCAAGGTCCCGGGGCTAGCGGGGGGGCTTACGAGCAGTACTTC.

The chain links TRBV12-3 or TRBV12-4 to TRBJ1-4, with D hard to call. Trimming shortened V by 7 bases and J by 6 bases, and 27 bases separated the two germline ends. CDR3 length: 18 residues. DNA of the CDR3: TGTGCCAGCATGGGATCTACGACGGCAACGGAATTAGATGAAAAACTGTTTTTT. Encoded protein: CASMGSTTATELDEKLFF.

This clonotype appeared many times. This sequence joins TRBV7-6 and TRBJ2-5, with 7 nucleotides matching TRBD1. CDR3 length: 15 amino acids. Trimming at V came to 5 bases and at J to 5 bases, leaving 11 bases not matched to a gene. Germline CDR1 and CDR2: SGHVS and FNYEAQ. CDR3 coding DNA: TGTGCCAGCAGCCCCCGACAGGGATTAGAGGAGACCCAGTACTTC. Its protein is CASSPRQGLEETQYF.

This clonotype was detected many times. The V call is TRBV11-2, the J call TRBJ2-3; 7 nucleotides align to TRBD2. CDR1 is SGHAT, CDR2 FQNNGV, per germline. Losses at the gene ends were 7 bases for V and 1 base for J; bases not matched to a gene: 8. This CDR3 is built from 15 residues. The CDR3 loop is CASNFGRRGTDTQYF. The CDR3 DNA is TGTGCCAGCAACTTCGGGAGGCGGGGCACAGATACGCAGTATTTT.

J is TRBJ2-2 and V is TRBV6-1; a possible D gene is TRBD1 (6 bases). Germline CDR1 and CDR2: MNHNS and SASEGT. V lost 11 bases and J lost 0, with 19 bases in between. This CDR3 has 16 residues. The CDR3 protein is CAGRQGPSSNTGELFF. CDR3 bases: TGTGCCGGCCGTCAGGGGCCTAGTTCGAACACCGGGGAGCTGTTTTTT.

The table lists this clonotype with a few counts. This sequence joins TRBV20-1 and TRBJ2-3; D is unclear. The CDR3 length is 13 residues. CDR1 DFQATT and CDR2 SNEGSKA come from the germline V gene (reference sequence). V lost 5 bases and J 5 bases, leaving 14 bases between the germline ends. This CDR3 reads CSASGYLGDTQYF. The CDR3 bases are TGCAGTGCTTCCGGCTACCTGGGAGATACGCAGTATTTT.

This clonotype was counted between two and nine times. The chain couples TRBV14 to TRBJ1-2; possibly TRBD1 for D (5 bases). V was pared by 0 bases and J by 8 bases, with 7 bases between. Germline-derived CDR1 and CDR2 are SGHDN and FVKESK. The CDR3 is 12 residues long. The CDR3 sequence: CASSQEGDGYTF. CDR3 nucleotides: TGTGCCAGCAGCCAAGAAGGGGACGGCTACACCTTC. The variable domain in full, completed from reference TRBV14 and TRBJ1-2, reads EAGVTQFPSHSVIEKGQTVTLRCDPISGHDNLYWYRRVMGKEIKFLLHFVKESKQDESGMPNNRFLAERTGGTYSTLKVQPAELEDSGVYFCASSQEGDGYTFGSGTRLTVV.

As to this clonotype: This may be a read error, as it is one base from a much larger clone. J is TRBJ2-2 and V is TRBV19, with D possibly being TRBD1 or TRBD2 (5 bases each). Germline CDR1 reads LNHDA; CDR2 reads SQIVND (reference sequence). CDR3 size: 12 residues. The DNA of the CDR3 is TGTGCCAGTAGTAATTTACCCGGGGCGCTGTTTTTT. It translates to CASSNLPGALFF.

V is TRBV6-6 and J is TRBJ1-3, with no clear D. CDR1 and CDR2 (germline): MNHNY, SVGAGI (reference sequence). CDR3 length: 12 residues. The V end lost 8 bases, the J end lost 7 bases, and 12 bases lay between the germline ends. The DNA for the CDR3 is TGTGCCAGCCACTTGCGAGGGAACACCATATATTTT. Translating it yields CASHLRGNTIYF.

This clonotype was picked up a small number of times. The gene calls are TRBV5-5 and TRBJ2-3; TRBD2 agrees at 11 bases. The CDR3 extends over 14 amino acids. The J segment lost 10 bases and the V segment lost 4 bases, leaving 8 bases of the junction unmatched. Looked up from germline, CDR1 is SGHKS and CDR2 is YYEKEE (reference sequence). CDR3 in DNA: TGTGCCAGCAGCGGAGCCGGGACTAGCGGTCCGCAGTATTTT. Encoded protein: CASSGAGTSGPQYF. Filled out from reference TRBV5-5 and TRBJ2-3, the complete variable domain reads DAGVTQSPTHLIKTRGQQVTLRCSPISGHKSVSWYQQVLGQGPQFIFQYYEKEERGRGNFPDRFSARQFPNYSSELNVNALLLGDSALYLCASSGAGTSGPQYFGPGTRLTVL.

The chain is built from TRBV6-1 and TRBJ2-1; TRBD2 is a possible D gene (5 bases). With 0 bases removed from V and 9 bases from J, the gap between germline ends came to 18 bases. Germline CDR1 and CDR2: MNHNS and SASEGT. This CDR3 is built from 16 residues. In DNA form, the CDR3 reads TGTGCCAGCAGTGAAGCGCTTCGGTATAGCGCTACTGAGCAGTTCTTC. Residues: CASSEALRYSATEQFF.

Only a few counts were recorded for this clonotype. The rearrangement links TRBV7-9 to TRBJ2-1, with a possible D match to TRBD2 (5 bases). V lost 3 bases and J 15 bases, leaving 18 bases between the germline ends. CDR3 size: 13 residues. CDR1 is SEHNR and CDR2 is FQNEAQ in the germline V gene (reference sequence). The chain's CDR3 is CASSFPRGKFLFF. CDR3 bases: TGTGCCAGCAGCTTCCCCCGGGGAAAGTTCTTGTTCTTC.

V and J are TRBV6-1 and TRBJ1-6, with unresolved D. The CDR3 has 17 residues. The V end was cut by 6 bases, the J end by 0 bases, with 15 bases between. Germline V gene lookup returns CDR1 MNHNS and CDR2 SASEGT. CDR3 DNA: TGTGCCAGCAGCCAAGCGTCTCCCTACTCCTATAATTCACCCCTCCACTTT. As protein: CASSQASPYSYNSPLHF.

The rearrangement links TRBV27 to TRBJ1-2; D unresolved. Germline values: CDR1 MNHEY, CDR2 SMNVEV (reference sequence). V lost 4 bases to trimming and J lost 3 bases, with 9 bases between them. CDR3 length: 13 residues. The CDR3 protein is CASSSSHYYGYTF. Written as DNA, the CDR3 is TGTGCCAGCAGTTCCTCACATTACTATGGCTACACCTTC.

There are many counts of this clonotype. The chain couples TRBV7-2 to TRBJ2-1, with 9 bases matching TRBD1. CDR3 length equals 14 residues. The trim removed 8 bases at V and 8 bases at J, leaving 10 bases unmatched. The V gene's germline CDR1 is SGHTA and CDR2 FQGNSA. The CDR3 coding sequence is TGTGCCAGCGATGTAGACAGGGGGACCGATGAGCAGTTCTTC. Its protein product is CASDVDRGTDEQFF.

The V call is TRBV18, the J call TRBJ2-5; TRBD1 might be the D (5 bases). The germline V gene encodes CDR1 KGHSH and CDR2 LQKENI. V gave up 5 bases and J gave up 2 bases, with 9 bases separating them. The CDR3 extends over 13 amino acids. The CDR3 region is CASSATDQETQYF. CDR3 DNA sequence: TGTGCCAGCTCAGCGACAGATCAAGAGACCCAGTACTTC.

This clonotype has at least ten counts. J is TRBJ1-2 and V is TRBV7-8; 7 bases align to TRBD1. The V segment lost 5 bases and the J segment 5 bases; nucleotides outside the gene matches: 8. This CDR3 is 14 amino acids long. The germline V gene encodes CDR1 SGHVS and CDR2 FQNEAQ. The CDR3: CASSVTGASYGYTF. In DNA, the CDR3 is TGTGCCAGCAGCGTTACAGGGGCCAGTTATGGCTACACCTTC.

This clonotype was counted a few times. In nucleotides, the CDR3 is TGCGCCAGCAGCTTCACTAGGGGTGAAATGGATGGCTACACCTTC. The encoded protein is CASSFTRGEMDGYTF. The chain combines TRBV5-1 with TRBJ1-2; tentatively, D is TRBD1 (5 bases). Germline CDR1 SGHRS, CDR2 YFSETQ. This CDR3 is 15 amino acids long. V dropped 2 bases and J dropped 6 bases, with 17 bases sitting between them. Variable domain in full (rest from reference TRBV5-1 and TRBJ1-2): KAGVTQTPRYLIKTRGQQVTLSCSPISGHRSVSWYQQTPGQGLQFLFEYFSETQRNKGNFPGRFSGRQFSNSRSEMNVSTLELGDSALYLCASSFTRGEMDGYTFGSGTRLTVV.

The gene calls are TRBV4-2 and TRBJ2-3, with 7 nucleotides matching TRBD1. Germline-derived CDR1 and CDR2 are LGHNA and YNFKEQ. The CDR3 has 14 residues. V lost 0 bases to trimming and J lost 5 bases; unmatched junction nucleotides: 2. DNA for the CDR3: TGTGCCAGCAGCCAAGATAGGGGGCTAGATACGCAGTATTTT. Protein sequence: CASSQDRGLDTQYF.

This clonotype was counted between two and nine times. V is TRBV12-3 or TRBV12-4 and J is TRBJ2-5; D assignment may be TRBD1 or TRBD2 (5 bases each). This CDR3 contains 14 residues. The ends were cut back, 6 bases at V and 5 bases at J, with 16 bases in the middle. Here the CDR3 reads CASSSTRGGETQYF. The CDR3, as DNA: TGTGCCAGCAGCAGTACCCGGGGCGGGGAGACCCAGTACTTC.

The CDR3: CASSLGGSRNTIYF. CDR3 coding DNA: TGTGCCAGCAGTCTTGGTGGGTCGCGAAACACCATATATTTT. The rearrangement joins TRBV28 to TRBJ1-3; D uncertain. CDR1 is MDHEN, CDR2 SYDVKM, per germline. The CDR3 sequence is 14 residues long. V shed 5 bases and J shed 5 bases, with 13 bases lying between them.

This clonotype was observed at least ten times. The J gene is TRBJ1-2, the V gene TRBV5-1; the D is unclear. The CDR3 has 15 amino acids. V was cut by 2 bases and J by 0 bases, with 11 bases left in between. Per germline, CDR1 SGHRS and CDR2 YFSETQ. The CDR3 bases are TGCGCCAGCAGCTTTTTGGACGCATCTAACTATGGCTACACCTTC. It translates to CASSFLDASNYGYTF.

Ten or more counts support this clonotype. The chain is built from TRBV12-3 or TRBV12-4 and TRBJ2-5, with D perhaps TRBD2 (6 bases). This CDR3 has 17 residues. V lost 5 bases and J lost 4, with 23 bases in between. The CDR3 loop reads CASSPNIQRVPLETQYF. DNA of the CDR3: TGTGCCAGCAGTCCTAACATCCAGCGGGTCCCATTAGAGACCCAGTACTTC.

This clonotype has ten or more counts. This sequence joins TRBV7-8 and TRBJ1-5; the D is unclear. CDR1 and CDR2 from the germline V gene are SGHVS and FQNEAQ. Trimming pared 5 bases from V and 5 bases from J, leaving 22 bases between. The CDR3 spans 17 residues. The CDR3 loop reads CASSRAPSGSTYQPQHF. The CDR3 DNA is TGTGCCAGCAGCCGAGCTCCCTCAGGCTCCACTTATCAGCCCCAGCATTTT. The full variable domain, with the rest looked up from reference TRBV7-8 and TRBJ1-5, is GAGVSQSPRYKVAKRGQDVALRCDPISGHVSLFWYQQALGQGPEFLTYFQNEAQLDKSGLPSDRFFAERPEGSVSTLKIQRTQQEDSAVYLCASSRAPSGSTYQPQHFGDGTRLSIL.

This clonotype was picked up many times. For the CDR3, the DNA is TGTGCCAGCAGCGCAGGGAGCACCGGGGAGCTGTTTTTT. Translated, it gives CASSAGSTGELFF. This chain joins TRBV7-9 and TRBJ2-2; D is possibly TRBD1 or TRBD2 (5 bases each). V lost 5 bases, J lost 4 bases, and 8 bases lay in between. Germline loops: CDR1 SEHNR, CDR2 FQNEAQ (reference sequence). This CDR3 is built from 13 residues.

This clonotype was counted ten times or more. V gene TRBV7-6 combines with J gene TRBJ2-6, with D uncertain. Trimming removed 5 bases from V and 0 bases from J, with 8 bases in between. Germline V gene sequence: CDR1 SGHVS, CDR2 FNYEAQ. The CDR3 spans 15 residues. For the CDR3, the DNA is TGTGCCAGCAGCAACTCCCTCTCTGGGGCCAACGTCCTGACTTTC. Its translation: CASSNSLSGANVLTF. The full variable domain, completed using reference TRBV7-6 and TRBJ2-6, is GAGVSQSPRYKVTKRGQDVALRCDPISGHVSLYWYRQALGQGPEFLTYFNYEAQQDKSGLPNDRFSAERPEGSISTLTIQRTEQRDSAMYRCASSNSLSGANVLTFGAGSRLTVL.

The rearrangement uses TRBV10-3 and TRBJ2-5; possibly TRBD1 or TRBD2 for D (5 bases each). This CDR3 is built from 14 residues. Trimming stripped 0 bases from V and 5 bases from J, with 10 bases between. Germline V gene lookup returns CDR1 ENHRY and CDR2 SYGVKD. The CDR3, as DNA: TGTGCCATCAGTGAGTCGTCAGGGAGTGAGACCCAGTACTTC. Protein: CAISESSGSETQYF.